This is a list of T cell receptor beta chains from one sample in a study of shared clonotypes between healthy human individuals. Measured with immunoSEQ multiplex PCR; TCRdb has only the in-frame clones, and not every one. The sample holds roughly 2.2 million clones, 85% to 95% seen once. The sample comprised naive CD4+ T cells from PBMCs. The receptors stem from a man aged 18-30 years in good health. Some clones in this sample may be carry-over from other donors' samples. The CDR3 runs from the conserved cysteine through the conserved F or W. D genes are given only for firm matches. Size is stated for part of the rows, as once, few or many counts, or as a class when the clone is expanded.

abundance,d_gene,len,j_gene,v_gene,CDR3nt,CDR3aa
NA,NA,14,TRBJ2-7,TRBV5-4,TGTGCCAGCAGCTCTTATGACCAGGGGCACGAGCAGTACTTC,CASSSYDQGHEQYF
few,NA,13,TRBJ2-2,TRBV6-1,TGTGCCAGCAGTGAAGCGCTGATCGGGGAGCTGTTTTTT,CASSEALIGELFF
once,NA,16,TRBJ2-2,TRBV7-3,TGTGCCAGCAGCTTAACAGGGGTCGTAGGCACCGGGGAGCTGTTTTTT,CASSLTGVVGTGELFF
NA,NA,14,TRBJ2-7,TRBV15,TGTGCCACCAGCGCACAGGGATCAACCTACGAGCAGTACTTC,CATSAQGSTYEQYF
NA,TRBD1,14,TRBJ2-5,TRBV25-1,TGTGCCAGCAGTGCGGACAGGGCACGGGAGACCCAGTACTTC,CASSADRARETQYF
NA,TRBD2,17,TRBJ2-5,TRBV7-3,TGTGCCAGCAGCTTAGGGACTAGCGGGAGGTCGGGAGAGACCCAGTACTTC,CASSLGTSGRSGETQYF
NA,TRBD1,15,TRBJ2-7,TRBV6-5,TGTGCCAGCAGTCTCGGGACAGGGATATCCTACGAGCAGTACTTC,CASSLGTGISYEQYF
NA,NA,11,TRBJ2-3,TRBV27,TGTGCCAGCAGTGGGAGAGATACGCAGTATTTT,CASSGRDTQYF
few,NA,14,TRBJ1-4,TRBV6-1,TGTGCCAGCAGAGGAACCGGGCCCAGAGAAAAACTGTTTTTT,CASRGTGPREKLFF
NA,TRBD2,15,TRBJ2-1,TRBV27,TGTGCCAGCAGTTTCGGACTAGCGGGATACAATGAGCAGTTCTTC,CASSFGLAGYNEQFF
once,NA,15,TRBJ1-5,TRBV2,TGTGCCAGCAGTGATCAAGGGCAGCTTAATCAGCCCCAGCATTTT,CASSDQGQLNQPQHF
few,NA,14,TRBJ1-1,TRBV30,TGTGCCTGGGTGGGTTCGTGGTGGAACACTGAAGCTTTCTTT,CAWVGSWWNTEAFF
once,NA,13,TRBJ1-1,TRBV29-1,TGCAGCGTTGAAGAGGGACCGAGCGCTGAAGCTTTCTTT,CSVEEGPSAEAFF
NA,TRBD2,15,TRBJ2-1,TRBV28,TGTGCCAGCAGTCTAGGGGCGGGAGGAAGTAATGAGCAGTTCTTC,CASSLGAGGSNEQFF
NA,NA,17,TRBJ1-4,TRBV9,TGTGCCAGCAGCGAAAAAAAAGGGACCCTGAAAAATGAAAAACTGTTTTTT,CASSEKKGTLKNEKLFF
NA,NA,15,TRBJ1-3,TRBV19,TGTGCCAGTACCAACCCCGGACAAACTGGAAACACCATATATTTT,CASTNPGQTGNTIYF
NA,TRBD2,15,TRBJ2-1,TRBV27,TGTGCCAGCAGTATCCCCTCAGCGGGGTTCAATGAGCAGTTCTTC,CASSIPSAGFNEQFF
NA,NA,13,TRBJ2-7,TRBV7-3,TGTGCCAGCAGCTTAATAGATCAGGGCGAGCAGTACTTC,CASSLIDQGEQYF
NA,NA,17,TRBJ1-5,TRBV5-5,TGTGCCAGCAGCACGCTTCCAGGGATGGGGCTTAATCAGCCCCAGCATTTT,CASSTLPGMGLNQPQHF
NA,NA,14,TRBJ1-1,TRBV5-1,TGCGCCAGCAGCTTGGCCGGTGGGGACACTGAAGCTTTCTTT,CASSLAGGDTEAFF
NA,NA,14,TRBJ1-5,TRBV7-2,TGTGCCAGCACCCGAACGGGTCCTAATCAGCCCCAGCATTTT,CASTRTGPNQPQHF
NA,NA,13,TRBJ2-7,TRBV28,TGTGCCAGCAGCTCCCCCGCCTCCTACGAGCAGTACTTC,CASSSPASYEQYF
NA,TRBD1,14,TRBJ2-2,TRBV6-5,TGTGCCAGTAGACAGGGTTCGAACACCGGGGAGCTGTTTTTT,CASRQGSNTGELFF
NA,TRBD2,15,TRBJ2-4,TRBV2,TGTGCCAGCATCGAAGCGGGGGCCGTCAAAAACATTCAGTACTTC,CASIEAGAVKNIQYF
NA,TRBD2,17,TRBJ2-3,TRBV5-1,TGCGCCAGCAGCTTGGGGACCTCAGCGGGAGGTATCGATACGCAGTATTTT,CASSLGTSAGGIDTQYF
NA,NA,15,TRBJ2-2,TRBV4-2,TGTGCCAGCAGCCAAATTGGTCTAAGCACCGGGGAGCTGTTTTTT,CASSQIGLSTGELFF
NA,TRBD1,15,TRBJ2-3,TRBV6-4,TGTGCCAGCAGTTCACAGGGGGCAAGCACAGATACGCAGTATTTT,CASSSQGASTDTQYF
NA,NA,17,TRBJ1-4,TRBV7-2,TGTGCCAGCAGCTCGGGCCGAGGGTACGGAGCTAATGAAAAACTGTTTTTT,CASSSGRGYGANEKLFF
NA,TRBD1,16,TRBJ2-7,TRBV5-4,TGTGCCAGCAGCCTATCCGTGGGACAGGGTATCTACGAGCAGTACTTC,CASSLSVGQGIYEQYF
once,NA,14,TRBJ1-4,TRBV7-9,TGTGCCAGCAGCCTCGACATGATTAATGAAAAACTGTTTTTT,CASSLDMINEKLFF
NA,NA,13,TRBJ1-3,TRBV19,TGTGCCGTCCGGGCCGTACTAGGAGACACCATATATTTT,CAVRAVLGDTIYF
NA,TRBD2,17,TRBJ2-1,TRBV4-1,TGCGCCAGCAGCCACAAGTGGCCTAGCGGGAGTCCCAATGAGCAGTTCTTC,CASSHKWPSGSPNEQFF
NA,NA,15,TRBJ1-1,TRBV11-2,TGTGCCAGCAGCTCGATTAAGGTGCTGAACACTGAAGCTTTCTTT,CASSSIKVLNTEAFF
NA,NA,13,TRBJ2-7,TRBV7-6,TGTGCCAGCAGCTTAGCGAATTCCTACGAGCAGTACTTC,CASSLANSYEQYF